These 25 T cell receptor beta chains were all obtained from the same sample, sequenced in a study of blood T cells in healthy people across ages. A second PCR, run for about 6 to 12 cycles, used a sample-barcoded 5' primer plus a J-beta primer mix. One entry per CDR3 protein results from TCRdb running MiXCR on the 5' RACE reads. This table holds over a million distinct CDR3 sequences, approximately 38% found once. The sample was blood. Every receptor here comes from a woman aged 18-29 years in good health.

This clonotype came up a few times. This chain connects TRBV20-1 to TRBJ2-5; 7 bases map to TRBD2. Per the germline V gene, CDR1 is DFQATT and CDR2 is SNEGSKA (reference sequence). V gave up 2 bases and J gave up 11 bases; unmatched junction bases: 17. The CDR3 consists of 15 residues. CDR3 residues: CSARLIRDYADEQYF. CDR3 bases: TGCAGTGCTAGACTAATCCGGGACTACGCTGATGAGCAGTACTTC.

The table lists this clonotype with a count of one. CDR3 in DNA: TGCAGTGCTAGAGCTCGCCAACCAACTAGCGGGGGGGCTAGAGATACGCAGTATTTT. This sequence encodes CSARARQPTSGGARDTQYF. V gene TRBV20-1 combines with J gene TRBJ2-3; 13 bases are a match to TRBD2. Germline V gene lookup returns CDR1 DFQATT and CDR2 SNEGSKA (reference sequence). The CDR3 has 19 residues. Losses at the gene ends were 1 base for V and 5 bases for J; bases not matched to a gene: 15.

The chain has TRBV12-3 or TRBV12-4 and TRBJ1-3; 7 positions match TRBD1. Unmatched junction bases numbered 8, after V lost 5 bases and J lost 4 bases. The CDR3 has 15 amino acids. CDR3 nucleotide sequence: TGTGCCAGCAGTCCCCCAGGGGGATCCGGAAACACCATATATTTT. Residues: CASSPPGGSGNTIYF.

V is TRBV29-1 and J is TRBJ1-1, with 9 bases lining up with TRBD1. CDR3 size: 14 residues. The J segment lost 11 bases and the V segment lost 0 bases, leaving 10 bases of the junction unmatched. Germline CDR1 SQVTM, CDR2 ANQGSEA. DNA of the CDR3: TGCAGCGTTGAAGAAAACAGGACAGGGGCTGGGGCTTTCTTT. It is translated as CSVEENRTGAGAFF.

This chain connects TRBV6-6 to TRBJ1-1, with D unresolved. Trimming stripped 2 bases from V and 7 bases from J, with 5 bases between. Germline values: CDR1 MNHNY, CDR2 SVGAGI (reference sequence). This CDR3 is built from 11 residues. The DNA for the CDR3 is TGTGCCAGCAGTTACGCCTTTGAAGCTTTCTTT. It translates to CASSYAFEAFF.

The rearrangement uses TRBV12-3 or TRBV12-4 and TRBJ1-1; D not resolved. Deletions cut 6 bases from V and 0 bases from J, with 11 bases between. This CDR3 is 14 amino acids long. The CDR3 reads CASSGRAVNTEAFF. DNA for the CDR3: TGTGCCAGCAGCGGGAGGGCAGTGAACACTGAAGCTTTCTTT.

The genes are TRBV20-1 and TRBJ2-7; 8 bases line up with TRBD1. V dropped 6 bases and J dropped 0; count of bases not matched to a gene: 7. Germline CDR1 is DFQATT and CDR2 is SNEGSKA (reference sequence). The CDR3 has 14 residues. The CDR3 region has the DNA TGCAGTGCGGTGGACAGGGCTATCTCCTACGAGCAGTACTTC. Protein product: CSAVDRAISYEQYF.

Ten or more counts support this clonotype. The CDR3 DNA is TGTGCCAGCAGCCCCCGACTAGCGGGGACACACTTATCCTACAATGAGCAGTTCTTC. It is translated as CASSPRLAGTHLSYNEQFF. The V and J genes are TRBV7-3 and TRBJ2-1; TRBD2 matches 11 bases. Losses at the gene ends were 5 bases for V and 1 base for J; bases not matched to a gene: 13. CDR1 and CDR2 from the germline V gene are SGHTA and FQGTGA. The CDR3 extends over 19 amino acids.

The V call is TRBV5-1, the J call TRBJ2-1, with TRBD1 matching over 7 bases. The V segment lost 1 base and the J segment 7 bases; nucleotides outside the gene matches: 8. Per germline, CDR1 SGHRS and CDR2 YFSETQ. The length of the CDR3 is 15 residues. The CDR3 DNA reads TGCGCCAGCAGCTTGTGGGGGACAGAAAGTAATGAGCAGTTCTTC. Translating gives CASSLWGTESNEQFF.

The genes are TRBV30 and TRBJ1-4; 8 bases are shared with TRBD1. CDR1 GTSNPN and CDR2 SVGIG come from the germline V gene (reference sequence). This CDR3 is 14 amino acids long. The ends lost 2 bases at V and 6 bases at J; junction bases unmatched: 5. The CDR3 DNA reads TGTGCCTGGAGTCCGCTGACAGGGGATGAAAAACTGTTTTTT. It encodes CAWSPLTGDEKLFF.

This clonotype was counted a few times. The V call is TRBV15, the J call TRBJ2-3; 7 positions agree with TRBD1. V shed 3 bases and J 4 bases; nucleotides not matched to a gene: 7. Looked up from germline, CDR1 is LNHNV and CDR2 is YYDKDF (reference sequence). CDR3 size: 15 residues. The CDR3 sequence is CATSRDRILPDTQYF. The CDR3 DNA reads TGTGCCACCAGCAGGGACAGGATTCTCCCAGATACGCAGTATTTT.

The rearrangement joins TRBV20-1 to TRBJ1-2; D call uncertain. In germline, CDR1 is DFQATT, CDR2 SNEGSKA (reference sequence). The V end lost 3 bases, the J end lost 3 bases, and 2 bases lay between the germline ends. This CDR3 spans 10 amino acids. This CDR3 reads CSASYYGYTF. The CDR3, as DNA: TGCAGTGCTAGTTACTATGGCTACACCTTC.

The chain links TRBV29-1 to TRBJ2-5, with D possibly TRBD2 on 6 matching bases. The CDR3 totals 10 residues. Germline V gene sequence: CDR1 SQVTM, CDR2 ANQGSEA. The V and J ends lost 7 bases and 13 bases respectively, with 16 bases between them. The CDR3 spells CSATRESPYF. CDR3 DNA: TGCAGCGCAACCCGGGAGTCCCCGTACTTC.

The chain is built from TRBV27 and TRBJ1-3; no firm D call. The V gene's germline CDR1 is MNHEY and CDR2 SMNVEV (reference sequence). V was trimmed by 6 bases and J by 2 bases, leaving 17 bases between them. The CDR3 length is 16 residues. CDR3 nucleotide sequence: TGTGCCAGCAGGGGTTCGCTATCTCGGGCTGGAAACACCATATATTTT. Protein sequence: CASRGSLSRAGNTIYF.

In its sample, this clonotype was seen a few times. The V and J genes are TRBV5-1 and TRBJ1-2; 7 nucleotides align to TRBD1. V gave up 4 bases and J gave up 6 bases; unmatched junction bases: 12. The CDR3 consists of 15 residues. Germline V lookup: CDR1 SGHRS, CDR2 YFSETQ. The CDR3, as DNA: TGCGCCAGCAGCCCCTATGCAGGGGGGACTGATGGCTACACCTTC. Translating it yields CASSPYAGGTDGYTF.

In this sample, this clonotype turned up a few times. The CDR3 reads CASSYRGGTSTDTQYF. CDR3 DNA sequence: TGCGCCAGCAGTTACCGCGGGGGGACCAGCACAGATACGCAGTATTTT. The chain recombines TRBV5-1 with TRBJ2-3, with 8 bases aligning to TRBD2. The V segment lost 5 bases and the J segment 0 bases; nucleotides outside the gene matches: 8. The germline CDR1 and CDR2 sequences are SGHRS and YFSETQ. This CDR3 spans 16 amino acids.

The chain couples TRBV20-1 to TRBJ2-1, with a tentative D call TRBD2 (6 bases). Trimming left V 0 bases short and J 8 bases short, with 23 bases between. The CDR3 is 17 residues long. Germline V gene sequence: CDR1 DFQATT, CDR2 SNEGSKA (reference sequence). The DNA for the CDR3 is TGCAGTGCTAGAGATAGCGAGGCGGGAAATATTGTCTATGAGCAGTTCTTC. Amino acid sequence: CSARDSEAGNIVYEQFF.

This clonotype has only a few counts. The chain links TRBV5-1 to TRBJ2-7; 13 positions match TRBD2. V dropped 4 bases and J dropped 3; count of bases not matched to a gene: 7. CDR1 SGHRS and CDR2 YFSETQ come from the germline V gene. This CDR3 is 16 amino acids long. Here the CDR3 DNA reads TGCGCCAGCAGCCCTACTAGCGGGAGGGCCTTCTACGAGCAGTACTTC. Protein product: CASSPTSGRAFYEQYF.

Remarks on this clonotype: At one end, the junction sequence differs from germline, possibly due to a read error. This sequence joins TRBV5-1 and TRBJ2-3; D uncertain. The CDR3 has 14 amino acids. CDR1 SGHRS and CDR2 YFSETQ come from the germline V gene. This CDR3 is CASRTRPAGDTRYF. Here the CDR3 DNA reads TGCGCCAGCAGGACCCGACCCGCTGGAGATACGCGGTATTTT.

This clonotype was seen more than once but under ten times. This rearrangement joins TRBV7-9 to TRBJ2-5; 10 bases map to TRBD2. V lost 8 bases to trimming and J lost 3 bases; unmatched junction nucleotides: 12. Looked up from germline, CDR1 is SEHNR and CDR2 is FQNEAQ (reference sequence). CDR3 length: 16 residues. The CDR3 loop is CASGPWTSGSKETQYF. For the CDR3, the DNA is TGTGCCAGCGGACCATGGACTAGCGGCTCAAAAGAGACCCAGTACTTC. The whole variable domain, filled in from reference TRBV7-9 and TRBJ2-5, reads DTGVSQNPRHKITKRGQNVTFRCDPISEHNRLYWYRQTLGQGPEFLTYFQNEAQLEKSRLLSDRFSAERPKGSFSTLEIQRTEQGDSAMYLCASGPWTSGSKETQYFGPGTRLLVL.

This clonotype showed up just a few times. The rearrangement uses TRBV27 and TRBJ2-5; 7 nucleotides align to TRBD1. The J call may be incorrect, as the DNA end agrees better with TRBJ2-7. Per germline, CDR1 MNHEY and CDR2 SMNVEV (reference sequence). This CDR3 has 15 residues. The CDR3 region has the DNA TGTGCCAGCAGTCGGGCGCCAGGGGGTTTCTACGAGCAGTACTTC. It encodes CASSRAPGGFYEQYF.

The chain uses TRBV11-2 and TRBJ1-6; 8 bases line up with TRBD1. Germline CDR1 SGHAT, CDR2 FQNNGV. CDR3 length: 15 residues. V was clipped by 6 bases and J by 7 bases; unmatched bases: 8. The DNA for the CDR3 is TGTGCCAGCAGACGCCCGGGACAGGTCAATTCACCCCTCCACTTT. This sequence encodes CASRRPGQVNSPLHF.

The J gene is TRBJ2-1, the V gene TRBV30; 9 positions match TRBD1. Trimming removed 4 bases from V and 6 bases from J; junction bases left unmatched: 7. Germline V CDR1 and CDR2: GTSNPN, SVGIG (reference sequence). The CDR3 has 14 amino acids. The CDR3 sequence is CAWIQGAKGNEQFF. In DNA, the CDR3 is TGTGCCTGGATACAGGGGGCCAAGGGCAATGAGCAGTTCTTC.

This clonotype has a handful of counts. V and J are TRBV2 and TRBJ2-7; D unresolved. CDR1 and CDR2 from the germline V gene are SNHLY and FYNNEI. Trimming cost V 10 bases and J 2 bases, with 18 bases left between them. The CDR3 loop spans 14 amino acids. In DNA, the CDR3 is TGTGCCAAAAGGATTGTCGCAGCAACCTACGAGCAGTACTTC. Translation: CAKRIVAATYEQYF.

The chain uses TRBV12-3 or TRBV12-4 and TRBJ2-3; the D gene is possibly TRBD2 (5 bases). V was cut by 5 bases and J by 4 bases, with 13 bases left in between. This CDR3 contains 14 residues. The DNA of the CDR3 is TGTGCCAGCAGTGACGGGATCCTTTCAGATACGCAGTATTTT. This gives the protein CASSDGILSDTQYF.